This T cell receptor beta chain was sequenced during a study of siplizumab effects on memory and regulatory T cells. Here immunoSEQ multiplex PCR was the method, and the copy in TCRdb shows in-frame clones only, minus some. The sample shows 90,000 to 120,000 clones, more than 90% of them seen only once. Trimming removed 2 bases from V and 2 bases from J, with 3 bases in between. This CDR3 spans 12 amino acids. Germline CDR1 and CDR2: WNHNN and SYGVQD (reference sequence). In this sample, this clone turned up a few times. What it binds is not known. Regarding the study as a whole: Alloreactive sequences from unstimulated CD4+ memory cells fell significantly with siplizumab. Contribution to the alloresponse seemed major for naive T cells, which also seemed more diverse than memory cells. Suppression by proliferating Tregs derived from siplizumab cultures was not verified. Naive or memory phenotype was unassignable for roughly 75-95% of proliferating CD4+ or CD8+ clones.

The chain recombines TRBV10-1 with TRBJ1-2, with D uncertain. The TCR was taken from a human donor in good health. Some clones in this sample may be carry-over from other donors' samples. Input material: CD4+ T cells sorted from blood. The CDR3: CASSETNYGYTF. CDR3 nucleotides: TGCGCCAGCAGTGAGACCAACTATGGCTACACCTTC.